Shown below are 29 T cell receptor beta chains from a single sample sequenced in a study of T cells in severe cutaneous drug reactions. The iRepertoire multiplex PCR system with TCR subtype-specific primers built both bulk and single-cell libraries. TCRdb reprocessed the multiplex PCR reads, keeping one entry per CDR3 protein, no DNA. The sample spans more than 1,000 distinct CDR3 sequences; the ten largest clones claim about a quarter. The patients sequenced had a carbamazepine-induced Stevens-Johnson syndrome or toxic epidermal necrolysis reaction. Sequenced material: PBMCs. The receptors come from a human donor with a severe cutaneous adverse drug reaction.

This clonotype counts as medium-sized (0.01 to 0.1%) by frequency. CDR3 sequence: CASTPPGYGTEAFF. This chain links TRBV5-5 with TRBJ1-1. The CDR3 has 14 amino acids. Germline-derived CDR1 and CDR2 are SGHKS and YYEKEE (reference sequence).

The J gene is TRBJ2-1, the V gene TRBV5-5; the TRBD2 assignment by TCRdb is unverifiable without DNA. Looked up from germline, CDR1 is SGHKS and CDR2 is YYEKEE (reference sequence). CDR3 length: 15 amino acids. CDR3 loop: CASSLASGTSNEQFF.

This clonotype shows up as medium-sized by frequency. This rearrangement joins TRBV28 to TRBJ2-7; TCRdb selects TRBD2, and the lack of DNA leaves this call unchecked. In germline, CDR1 is MDHEN, CDR2 SYDVKM. This CDR3 region has 13 residues. CDR3 loop: CASSSAGAGEQYF. Supplemented by reference TRBV28 and TRBJ2-7, the full variable domain reads DVKVTQSSRYLVKRTGEKVFLECVQDMDHENMFWYRQDPGLGLRLIYFSYDVKMKEKGDIPEGYSVSREKKERFSLILESASTNQTSMYLCASSSAGAGEQYFGPGTRLTVT.

This chain uses TRBV5-4 with TRBJ2-7; as DNA is missing, the TRBD1 call by TCRdb cannot be tested. Looked up from germline, CDR1 is SGHNT and CDR2 is YYREEE (reference sequence). The CDR3 loop spans 15 amino acids. CDR3 in amino acids: CASSPGSRADYEQYF. Complete variable domain (other parts from reference TRBV5-4 and TRBJ2-7): ETGVTQSPTHLIKTRGQQVTLRCSSQSGHNTVSWYQQALGQGPQFIFQYYREEENGRGNFPPRFSGLQFPNYSSELNVNALELDDSALYLCASSPGSRADYEQYFGPGTRLTVT.

The rearrangement uses TRBV19 and TRBJ2-1; TCRdb lists TRBD1, though no DNA is available to test this call. The germline V gene encodes CDR1 LNHDA and CDR2 SQIVND (reference sequence). The CDR3 is made up of 15 amino acids. This chain's CDR3 is CASSRTGSSYNEQFF.

This clonotype is large by frequency. This CDR3 is CATSERSAGEQYF. The chain uses TRBV24-1 and TRBJ2-7. The CDR3 is made up of 13 amino acids. From germline, CDR1 is KGHDR and CDR2 SFDVKD.

Measured by frequency, this clonotype is medium-sized (0.01 to 0.1%). The CDR3 reads CASSSQGGHNEQFF. V gene TRBV7-2 combines with J gene TRBJ2-1; the TCRdb call, TRBD1, lacks DNA for checking. The germline gives CDR1 SGHTA, CDR2 FQGNSA. There are 14 residues in the CDR3.

This clonotype is called medium-sized based on its frequency. J is TRBJ2-5 and V is TRBV2. In germline, CDR1 is SNHLY, CDR2 FYNNEI. CDR3 length: 11 amino acids. CDR3 protein: CASIGQETQYF.

Measured by frequency, this clonotype is large. The gene calls are TRBV28 and TRBJ2-7; TCRdb selects TRBD2, and the lack of DNA leaves this call unchecked. Germline CDR1 MDHEN, CDR2 SYDVKM. This CDR3 has 18 residues. This CDR3 reads CASSLMTSPSAAGYEQYF.

This clonotype is classed as medium-sized (0.01 to 0.1%) by frequency. The chain is built from TRBV11-2 and TRBJ2-7; TCRdb gives TRBD2 as the D gene, but with no DNA this cannot be confirmed. This CDR3 has 15 amino acids. The germline V gene has CDR1 SGHAT and CDR2 FQNNGV. The CDR3 reads CASSLEAGGSYEQYF.

This clonotype is large (0.1 to 1%) by frequency. The chain uses TRBV12-3 or TRBV12-4 and TRBJ2-3; TCRdb returns TRBD2, unconfirmable since there is no DNA. This CDR3 spans 15 amino acids. The CDR3 spells CASRGGGGSRDTQYF.

This clonotype is called medium-sized (0.01 to 0.1%) based on its frequency. The CDR3 is CASTGTSGGPTQNEQFF. The chain carries TRBV10-2 and TRBJ2-1; the D call from TCRdb, TRBD2, cannot be confirmed without DNA. The germline gives CDR1 WSHSY, CDR2 SAAADI. The CDR3 sequence is 17 residues long.

This clonotype is identified as medium-sized from frequency. V usage is TRBV12-3 or TRBV12-4 and J usage is TRBJ2-3. The CDR3 totals 13 residues. The CDR3: CASSFVGADTQYF.

This clonotype is large by frequency. This chain links TRBV6-1 with TRBJ2-1. The CDR3 is 14 residues long. Germline values: CDR1 MNHNS, CDR2 SASEGT. The CDR3: CASSEGLSANEQFF.

Frequency places this clonotype as medium-sized (0.01 to 0.1%). The chain recombines TRBV24-1 with TRBJ2-3; TCRdb designates TRBD2, a call that cannot be tested without DNA. This CDR3 contains 16 residues. Germline lookup yields CDR1 KGHDR and CDR2 SFDVKD. The CDR3 loop is CATSDPGTSGKDTQYF.

This clonotype is large (0.1 to 1%) by frequency. The chain couples TRBV28 to TRBJ2-7; TCRdb lists TRBD1, though no DNA is available to test this call. The CDR3 has 15 residues. CDR1 and CDR2 (germline): MDHEN, SYDVKM. The CDR3 loop is CASRLGGASSYEQYF.

This clonotype shows up as medium-sized by frequency. The chain combines TRBV27 with TRBJ2-1; TCRdb's assignment of TRBD1 cannot be checked, as there is no DNA. This CDR3 spans 13 amino acids. Per germline, CDR1 MNHEY and CDR2 SMNVEV (reference sequence). The CDR3 spells CASSSDTWGEQFF.

The chain has TRBV29-1 and TRBJ2-1; as DNA is missing, the TRBD2 call by TCRdb cannot be tested. The CDR3 loop spans 15 amino acids. Germline CDR1 SQVTM, CDR2 ANQGSEA. This CDR3 reads CSVFRRERADNEQFF.

Its frequency marks this clonotype as large (0.1 to 1%). The chain recombines TRBV6-1 with TRBJ1-6; TCRdb returns TRBD1, unconfirmable since there is no DNA. The CDR3 consists of 13 residues. Germline V gene data show CDR1 as MNHNS and CDR2 as SASEGT. CDR3: CAGGGQRKFNLHF.

V usage is TRBV9 and J usage is TRBJ2-1; the TCRdb D gene call, TRBD2, has no DNA to confirm it. This CDR3 comprises 15 residues. Germline values: CDR1 SGDLS, CDR2 YYNGEE. The CDR3 spells CASSVGGLAVGEQFF. The full variable domain, rest sourced from reference TRBV9 and TRBJ2-1, is DSGVTQTPKHLITATGQRVTLRCSPRSGDLSVYWYQQSLDQGLQFLIQYYNGEERAKGNILERFSAQQFPDLHSELNLSSLELGDSALYFCASSVGGLAVGEQFFGPGTRLTVL.

This clonotype is deemed medium-sized (0.01 to 0.1%) by its frequency. The chain links TRBV2 to TRBJ2-7; TCRdb gives TRBD1 as the D gene, but with no DNA this cannot be confirmed. There are 13 residues in the CDR3. Germline V CDR1 and CDR2: SNHLY, FYNNEI. This CDR3 is CASSGQITYEQYF.

This clonotype is labeled medium-sized based on frequency. The chain joins TRBV12-3 or TRBV12-4 to TRBJ2-5; TCRdb selects TRBD1, and the lack of DNA leaves this call unchecked. The CDR3 extends over 14 amino acids. The CDR3 protein is CASSSSRGQETQYF.

This clonotype ranks as large in terms of frequency. This CDR3 reads CASSLASGYQETQYF. The chain uses TRBV28 and TRBJ2-5. This CDR3 has 15 amino acids. The germline V gene has CDR1 MDHEN and CDR2 SYDVKM.

This clonotype ranks as medium-sized in terms of frequency. The gene calls are TRBV12-3 or TRBV12-4 and TRBJ2-5. This CDR3 spans 13 amino acids. This chain's CDR3 is CASSLMMGETQYF.

Measured by frequency, this clonotype is medium-sized. This chain connects TRBV28 to TRBJ1-1; TCRdb's D gene call, TRBD1, goes unchecked for lack of DNA. Germline CDR1 reads MDHEN; CDR2 reads SYDVKM. The CDR3 is 15 residues long. The CDR3 loop reads CASSPPDRGVTEAFF.

Measured by frequency, this clonotype is medium-sized. V and J are TRBV6-2 or TRBV6-3 and TRBJ2-1; with no DNA, the TCRdb D assignment of TRBD2 cannot be verified. The CDR3 loop spans 13 amino acids. CDR1 and CDR2 from the germline V gene are MNHEY and SVGEGT. The CDR3 sequence: CASSYSLGDEQFF.

This clonotype is deemed large (0.1 to 1%) by its frequency. The chain employs TRBV28 and TRBJ1-2; there is no DNA to check the TCRdb D call of TRBD1. Germline CDR1 reads MDHEN; CDR2 reads SYDVKM. This CDR3 region has 12 residues. The CDR3 protein is CASSNNRAGYTF.

This rearrangement joins TRBV28 to TRBJ2-3; TCRdb gives TRBD1 as the D gene, but with no DNA this cannot be confirmed. The germline gives CDR1 MDHEN, CDR2 SYDVKM. The CDR3 is made up of 16 amino acids. The CDR3 sequence is CASSPGQGGKTDTQYF.

By frequency, this clonotype registers medium-sized. This CDR3 reads CASSSLTLADFNEQFF. The chain recombines TRBV7-6 with TRBJ2-1; TCRdb picks TRBD2, but there is no DNA to check that call. Germline V gene lookup returns CDR1 SGHVS and CDR2 FNYEAQ. The CDR3 spans 16 residues.